This TCR beta chain appears in the sequencing data of a study of technical replicates of blood from a handful of donors. Method: immunoSEQ multiplex PCR; TCRdb's copy keeps in-frame clones and lacks some. The data contain some 74,000 clones, about 89% of them seen just once; the ten biggest clones take up less than 0.5%. The CDR3 is 15 residues long. The V segment lost 7 bases and the J segment 8 bases; nucleotides outside the gene matches: 11. CDR1 and CDR2 from the germline V gene are KGHSH and LQKENI. This rearrangement joins TRBV18 to TRBJ2-1, with 10 bases matching TRBD2. The source of this sequence is a human donor in good health. What was sequenced was T cells isolated from PBMCs. The CDR3 DNA reads TGTGCCAGCTACGACCTAGCGGGAGAGGGACATGAGCAGTTCTTC. Protein sequence: CASYDLAGEGHEQFF.